Listed below are T cell receptor beta chains from one sample, sequenced in a study of T cells in Graves' hyperthyroidism and ophthalmopathy. TCRdb fed the multiplex PCR reads into MiXCR, producing one record per CDR3 protein. The table has 300,000 to 400,000 distinct CDR3 sequences, roughly an eighth seen once; the top ten hold over 8.5%. The sequenced sample consisted of blood. The receptors originated from a young woman with Graves' hyperthyroidism. CDR3s include the opening cysteine and the closing phenylalanine or tryptophan. A D gene is named only where the DNA matches it firmly. Only part of the rows carry a size: once, few, many, or a class if the clone is expanded.

J | D | V | size | CDR3 | DNA
TRBJ2-1 | TRBD2 | TRBV19 | few | CASSVLAGGPNRQFF | TGTGCCAGTAGTGTCCTAGCGGGAGGGCCCAATAGGCAGTTCTTC
TRBJ2-5 | . | TRBV28 | many | CASIPGARAGETQYF | TGTGCCAGCATCCCGGGCGCCAGGGCGGGAGAGACCCAGTACTTC
TRBJ2-5 | TRBD2 | TRBV5-4 | . | CASSQLAGEETQYF | TGTGCCAGCAGCCAACTAGCGGGAGAAGAGACCCAGTACTTC
TRBJ2-5 | . | TRBV19 | many | CASSIEGEETQYF | TGTGCCAGTAGTATCGAAGGGGAAGAGACCCAGTACTTC
TRBJ2-1 | . | TRBV12-3/TRBV12-4 | few | CASTHRLSYNEQFF | TGTGCCAGCACACACCGGTTGTCATACAATGAGCAGTTCTTC
TRBJ1-4 | . | TRBV3-1 | . | CASSQDIQGSGEKLFF | TGTGCCAGCAGCCAAGATATCCAGGGGTCGGGTGAAAAACTGTTTTTT
TRBJ2-7 | . | TRBV6-5 | many | CASSYSLVVTGNYEQYF | TGTGCCAGCAGTTACTCTCTAGTGGTTACAGGCAACTACGAGCAGTACTTC
TRBJ2-1 | TRBD1 | TRBV12-3/TRBV12-4 | many | CASSLRDRYYNEQFF | TGTGCCAGCAGTCTCCGGGACAGGTACTACAATGAGCAGTTCTTC
TRBJ1-2 | TRBD1 | TRBV2 | . | CASSENRDRGLGGYTF | TGTGCCAGCAGTGAAAACCGGGACAGGGGGCTTGGGGGCTACACCTTC
TRBJ2-5 | TRBD1 | TRBV28 | many | CASSSGQNWGETQYF | TGTGCCAGCAGTTCGGGACAGAATTGGGGAGAGACCCAGTACTTC
TRBJ1-2 | . | TRBV20-1 | many | CSATTGVGVGYTF | TGCAGTGCTACTACAGGCGTAGGAGTCGGCTACACCTTC
TRBJ2-5 | . | TRBV18 | . | CASSPRDTGEETQYF | TGTGCCAGCTCACCAAGGGACACCGGGGAAGAGACCCAGTACTTC
TRBJ2-1 | . | TRBV24-1 | many | CATSDPYPGLHSISEQFF | TGTGCCACCAGTGATCCGTACCCGGGACTTCACTCTATCAGTGAGCAGTTCTTC
TRBJ1-1 | TRBD1 | TRBV6-2/TRBV6-3 | many | CASSSGQGGWYTEAFF | TGTGCCAGCAGTTCGGGACAGGGGGGGTGGTACACTGAAGCTTTCTTT
TRBJ2-2 | . | TRBV6-2/TRBV6-3 | many | CASSSLRGTPNTGELFF | TGTGCCAGCAGTTCCTTACGGGGGACTCCGAACACCGGGGAGCTGTTTTTT
TRBJ2-7 | TRBD1 | TRBV7-9 | many | CASSSTGGYNEQYF | TGTGCCAGCAGCTCGACAGGGGGCTACAACGAGCAGTACTTC
TRBJ2-3 | . | TRBV10-3 | many | CAISERGSGGTDTQYF | TGTGCCATCAGTGAGCGTGGATCGGGGGGCACAGATACGCAGTATTTT